A selection of T cell receptor beta chains follows, all from one sample in a study of blood T cells in healthy people across ages. TCRdb passed the 5' RACE reads through MiXCR, listing each CDR3 protein once. Found here are 710,000 or so distinct CDR3 sequences, 22% of them singletons; the top ten hold roughly 22%. The sample taken for sequencing was blood. These receptors were taken from a man between 65 and 85 years old in good health. The CDR3 runs from the conserved cysteine through the conserved F or W. Each record gives: J gene, V gene, D gene, clone size, CDR3 DNA, CDR3 protein. D genes are given only for firm matches. A clone size is listed for some rows: how often the clone was seen (once, few, many), or a class if it is expanded.

j_call: TRBJ2-1; v_call: TRBV3-1; d_call: TRBD1; clone_size: few; cdr3_nt: TGTGCCAGCAGCAACCCGGGACAGTCCTACAATGAGCAGTTCTTC; cdr3_aa: CASSNPGQSYNEQFF
j_call: TRBJ2-1; v_call: TRBV19; d_call: NA; clone_size: few; cdr3_nt: TGTGCCAGTAGTATCACTAGCCGGGAGCAGTTCTTC; cdr3_aa: CASSITSREQFF
j_call: TRBJ1-1; v_call: TRBV20-1; d_call: NA; clone_size: few; cdr3_nt: TGCAGTGCCCCACTTATGAACACTGAAGCTTTCTTC; cdr3_aa: CSAPLMNTEAFF
j_call: TRBJ2-4; v_call: TRBV7-2; d_call: NA; clone_size: many; cdr3_nt: TGTGCCAGTTCACAGGGCTACCAAAACATTCAGTACTTC; cdr3_aa: CASSQGYQNIQYF
j_call: TRBJ1-3; v_call: TRBV9; d_call: NA; clone_size: NA; cdr3_nt: TGTGCCAGCAGCCCCTACGGGGGGCAGGGGAGGTCTGGAAACACCATATATTTT; cdr3_aa: CASSPYGGQGRSGNTIYF
j_call: TRBJ2-5; v_call: TRBV20-1; d_call: NA; clone_size: NA; cdr3_nt: TGCAGTGCTATTTCAGGGGGGAAGACCCAGTACTTC; cdr3_aa: CSAISGGKTQYF
j_call: TRBJ2-1; v_call: TRBV11-2; d_call: NA; clone_size: NA; cdr3_nt: TGTGCCAGCAGCCCGAATCCGAGCTCCTACAATGAGCAGTTCTTC; cdr3_aa: CASSPNPSSYNEQFF
j_call: TRBJ2-3; v_call: TRBV12-3/TRBV12-4; d_call: NA; clone_size: once; cdr3_nt: TGTGCCAGCAGTTGGAGGAGGCTCGGCACAGATACGCAGTATTTT; cdr3_aa: CASSWRRLGTDTQYF
j_call: TRBJ2-3; v_call: TRBV7-9; d_call: TRBD1; clone_size: few; cdr3_nt: TGTGCCAGCAGCCCCCGCGGTGCAGGGGGCGCGGGTACGCAGTATTTT; cdr3_aa: CASSPRGAGGAGTQYF
j_call: TRBJ2-1; v_call: TRBV16; d_call: NA; clone_size: NA; cdr3_nt: TGTGCCAGCAGCCAATCGTGGGGAAATGAGCAGTTCTTC; cdr3_aa: CASSQSWGNEQFF
j_call: TRBJ2-6; v_call: TRBV7-3; d_call: NA; clone_size: NA; cdr3_nt: TGTGCCAGCAGCTTAAGGCAGGAAATGTTTTCTGGGGCCAACGTCCTGACTTTC; cdr3_aa: CASSLRQEMFSGANVLTF
j_call: TRBJ2-3; v_call: TRBV20-1; d_call: NA; clone_size: few; cdr3_nt: TGCAGTGCTAGACCCGGGACGGCCGGCACAGATACGCAGTATTTT; cdr3_aa: CSARPGTAGTDTQYF
j_call: TRBJ2-5; v_call: TRBV20-1; d_call: NA; clone_size: NA; cdr3_nt: TGCAGTGCTAGAGAGGATAGGGAGACCCAGTACTTC; cdr3_aa: CSAREDRETQYF
j_call: TRBJ2-1; v_call: TRBV5-1; d_call: NA; clone_size: many; cdr3_nt: TGTGCCAGCAGTCTGGGTCTTGTCTCCTACAATGAGCAGTTCTTC; cdr3_aa: CASSLGLVSYNEQFF
j_call: TRBJ2-5; v_call: TRBV6-6; d_call: TRBD2; clone_size: NA; cdr3_nt: TGTGCCAGCAGTCCTAGCGGGAGGCCCCACGAGACCCAGTACTTC; cdr3_aa: CASSPSGRPHETQYF